Listed below are T cell receptor beta chains from one sample, sequenced in a study of cytomegalovirus exposure and HLA in healthy donors. TCRdb keeps only in-frame clones here, not all; method: immunoSEQ multiplex PCR. The sample lists some 140,000 clones, roughly three quarters occurring once. The sequenced material came from PBMCs. Receptor source: a man aged 30-40 years in good health and CMV-seropositive. Both conserved end residues are part of each CDR3. The D gene is left open where the match is weak. Expanded clones are given a class, and other clones once, few, many or no size at all.

abundance	len	d_gene	v_gene	j_gene	CDR3nt	CDR3aa
NA	16	TRBD2	TRBV7-2	TRBJ2-1	TGTGCCAGCAGCTTAGAGGGAGGTCTAGCGGGCTCCGAGCAGTTCTTC	CASSLEGGLAGSEQFF
NA	14	TRBD1	TRBV28	TRBJ2-3	TGTGCCAGCAGCAGGACAGGGGGCACAGATACGCAGTATTTT	CASSRTGGTDTQYF
NA	14	NA	TRBV5-6	TRBJ2-3	TGTGCCAGCAGCCGACGGACAGGCACAGATACGCAGTATTTT	CASSRRTGTDTQYF
NA	15	NA	TRBV5-1	TRBJ2-5	TGCGCCAGCAGCTTGGCCCTAGACAGTCAAGAGACCCAGTACTTC	CASSLALDSQETQYF
NA	13	NA	TRBV12-5	TRBJ1-5	TGTGCTAGTGGTTTCCGGGGGGACCAGCCCCAGCATTTT	CASGFRGDQPQHF
NA	17	TRBD2	TRBV28	TRBJ2-5	TGTGCCAGCAGTTTATTTGCTAGCGGGAGGGGAGGAGAGACCCAGTACTTC	CASSLFASGRGGETQYF
NA	13	NA	TRBV10-3	TRBJ2-1	TGTGCCATCAGTGAGGCCGGACTGGGGGAGCAGTTCTTC	CAISEAGLGEQFF
NA	17	TRBD1	TRBV28	TRBJ1-5	TGTGCCAGCAGTTTTGGGCAGGGGGCAGGTAGCAATCAGCCCCAGCATTTT	CASSFGQGAGSNQPQHF
few	14	NA	TRBV28	TRBJ2-4	TGTGCCAGCAGACTCGTACAGGGCAGTAACATTCAGTACTTC	CASRLVQGSNIQYF
NA	14	NA	TRBV18	TRBJ1-1	TGTGCCAGCTCACCACAGGCGGAGACCACTGAAGCTTTCTTT	CASSPQAETTEAFF
NA	16	NA	TRBV4-2	TRBJ2-1	TGTGCCAGCAGCCAGTCAACGGGAGATCGGTCCAATGAGCAGTTCTTC	CASSQSTGDRSNEQFF
NA	14	TRBD2	TRBV2	TRBJ2-1	TGTGCCAGCCCCGTGGCGGGAGGGTACAATGAGCAGTTCTTC	CASPVAGGYNEQFF
NA	15	NA	TRBV2	TRBJ1-2	TGTGCCAGCACCGGGAATAGGGGACACAACTATGGCTACACCTTC	CASTGNRGHNYGYTF
NA	14	TRBD1	TRBV6-6	TRBJ1-2	TGTGCCAGCAGTTACGTGGGACAGGGCGATGGCTACACCTTC	CASSYVGQGDGYTF
NA	14	TRBD1	TRBV4-2	TRBJ2-7	TGTGCCAGCAGCCAAGATGGGACAGCCTACGAGCAGTACTTC	CASSQDGTAYEQYF
NA	15	NA	TRBV5-1	TRBJ2-5	TGCGCCAGCAGCGAATCGCCGGACTACCAAGAGACCCAGTACTTC	CASSESPDYQETQYF
NA	14	TRBD2	TRBV5-1	TRBJ2-3	TGCGCCAGCAGTGCTAGCGGGAGCACAGATACGCAGTATTTT	CASSASGSTDTQYF
NA	13	TRBD2	TRBV30	TRBJ2-7	TGTGCCTGGAGTGCACTAGCGGATAGCGAGCAGTACTTC	CAWSALADSEQYF
NA	15	NA	TRBV15	TRBJ2-3	TGTGCCACCAGCAGAGGGGCCGTAAGCACAGATACGCAGTATTTT	CATSRGAVSTDTQYF
NA	15	NA	TRBV10-3	TRBJ1-6	TGTGCCATCAGTTACAGACAGAACCTAAATTCACCCCTCCACTTT	CAISYRQNLNSPLHF
few	13	NA	TRBV5-1	TRBJ2-3	TGCGCCAGCAGCTTCCCGGGAGCAGATACGCAGTATTTT	CASSFPGADTQYF
NA	16	TRBD2	TRBV5-3	TRBJ2-7	TGTGCCAGAAGCTTGAGCGGGGCTTACCCAACCTACGAGCAGTACTTC	CARSLSGAYPTYEQYF
NA	17	TRBD2	TRBV28	TRBJ2-1	TGTGCCAGCACCGGGACTAGCGGGAGAGTTACCTACAATGAGCAGTTCTTC	CASTGTSGRVTYNEQFF
NA	16	NA	TRBV5-1	TRBJ2-2	TGCGCCAGCAGCCAACTAAACTCCCCGAACACCGGGGAGCTGTTTTTT	CASSQLNSPNTGELFF
NA	15	TRBD2	TRBV18	TRBJ2-1	TGTGCCAGCTCACCTACTAGCGGGAGGGGCGATGAGCAGTTCTTC	CASSPTSGRGDEQFF
NA	18	NA	TRBV6-1	TRBJ2-1	TGTGCCAGCAGTGCTACTAAGGGCAGGGATACCTTTTACAATGAGCAGTTCTTC	CASSATKGRDTFYNEQFF
once	15	TRBD1	TRBV5-1	TRBJ1-5	TGCGCCAGCAGCTCGGGGACAGGAGATAATCAGCCCCAGCATTTT	CASSSGTGDNQPQHF
NA	21	TRBD2	TRBV10-3	TRBJ2-1	TGTGCCATCAGTGAACACGCAACTAGCGTGACACGTCGTAGGTCCTACAATGAGCAGTTCTTC	CAISEHATSVTRRRSYNEQFF
NA	16	TRBD2	TRBV29-1	TRBJ2-1	TGCAGCGTTGAGACTAGCGGGAGGGGGTCCTACAATGAGCAGTTCTTC	CSVETSGRGSYNEQFF
few	13	TRBD2	TRBV2	TRBJ2-5	TGTGCCAGCAGTGAGGCGGGGGAGGAGACCCAGTACTTC	CASSEAGEETQYF
NA	20	TRBD2	TRBV9	TRBJ2-1	TGTGCCAGCAGCGCCCGGACTAGCGGGAGAACATTAGGAGGGTACAATGAGCAGTTCTTC	CASSARTSGRTLGGYNEQFF
few	14	TRBD2	TRBV25-1	TRBJ2-1	TGTGCCAGCAGTGTGGCGGGAGAGTGGGATGAGCAGTTCTTC	CASSVAGEWDEQFF
NA	18	TRBD2	TRBV27	TRBJ2-4	TGTGCCAGCAGTCCACGGACTAGCGGGAGGGTAGAAAAAAACATTCAGTACTTC	CASSPRTSGRVEKNIQYF
NA	17	TRBD1	TRBV7-9	TRBJ1-1	TGTGCCAGCAGCATACAAGGGGACAGATTCATGAACACTGAAGCTTTCTTT	CASSIQGDRFMNTEAFF
NA	15	TRBD1	TRBV15	TRBJ1-3	TGTGCCACCAGCAGAGATCAGGGGGCTGGAAACACCATATATTTT	CATSRDQGAGNTIYF
NA	16	NA	TRBV27	TRBJ2-5	TGTGCCAGCAGCCTTATGGGGCGTCCGAATCGCGAGACCCAGTACTTC	CASSLMGRPNRETQYF
NA	14	NA	TRBV7-9	TRBJ1-2	TGTGCCAGCAACGTACGGGAAGGCTTCTATGGCTACACCTTC	CASNVREGFYGYTF
NA	15	TRBD1	TRBV11-3	TRBJ2-7	TGTGCCAGCTACTTGGGGAGGACAGGGTTCTACGAGCAGTACTTC	CASYLGRTGFYEQYF
NA	14	TRBD2	TRBV2	TRBJ2-1	TGTGCCAGCAGGGAGCGGGAGGGCTCTAAGGAGCAGTTCTTC	CASREREGSKEQFF
NA	17	TRBD2	TRBV7-9	TRBJ2-1	TGTGCCAGCAGCTTATACGTGACTAGCGAATTATACAATGAGCAGTTCTTC	CASSLYVTSELYNEQFF
NA	23	NA	TRBV14	TRBJ2-7	TGTGCCAGCAGCCAAGATTGGGGGGAACCCCGCCTGATAATAGCGGAGAGGAACTACGAGCAGTACTTC	CASSQDWGEPRLIIAERNYEQYF
NA	16	NA	TRBV5-1	TRBJ2-7	TGCGCCAGCAGCTTGGGGAACCCCCGGTCTAGTTCGGAGCAGTACTTC	CASSLGNPRSSSEQYF
NA	15	TRBD1	TRBV27	TRBJ2-1	TGTGCCAGCAGCAAAACCGGGACAGGTTCTAATGAGCAGTTCTTC	CASSKTGTGSNEQFF
NA	15	TRBD2	TRBV27	TRBJ2-1	TGTGCCAGCAGTACCGGGACTAGCGGGAACAATGAGCAGTTCTTC	CASSTGTSGNNEQFF
few	17	TRBD2	TRBV29-1	TRBJ2-1	TGCAGCGTTGAGCGTAGCGGGAGAGGGATCTCCTACAATGAGCAGTTCTTC	CSVERSGRGISYNEQFF
few	15	TRBD2	TRBV27	TRBJ2-3	TGTGCCAGCAGTGGGACTAGCGGGAGTGCAGATACGCAGTATTTT	CASSGTSGSADTQYF
NA	14	TRBD2	TRBV7-2	TRBJ2-1	TGTGCCAGCAGCTTAGGCGGGAGGTACAATGAGCAGTTCTTC	CASSLGGRYNEQFF
NA	16	NA	TRBV18	TRBJ2-3	TGTGCCAGCTCACCAATATCCGGGAGCCCTGAAGATACGCAGTATTTT	CASSPISGSPEDTQYF
NA	17	NA	TRBV27	TRBJ2-7	TGTGCCAGCAGTTCCAGGAGGTTGGACCCAAGCTCCTACGAGCAGTACTTC	CASSSRRLDPSSYEQYF
few	15	TRBD2	TRBV2	TRBJ2-5	TGTGCCAGCACGTTCCTAGCGGGGTCCCAAGAGACCCAGTACTTC	CASTFLAGSQETQYF
few	15	TRBD1	TRBV5-6	TRBJ2-7	TGTGCCAGCAGCTCCCTGGGGACAGGATTCTACGAGCAGTACTTC	CASSSLGTGFYEQYF
few	15	NA	TRBV6-5	TRBJ1-1	TGTGCCAGCAGTTACTCGGGGGGGGCGCGGACTGAAGCTTTCTTT	CASSYSGGARTEAFF
NA	13	NA	TRBV27	TRBJ2-2	TGTGCCAGCAGTTTAGTGAGTACCGGGGAGCTGTTTTTT	CASSLVSTGELFF
NA	18	TRBD1	TRBV19	TRBJ1-1	TGTGCCAGTAGTATTCCGAGGACAGGGGGAACTGCGAACACTGAAGCTTTCTTT	CASSIPRTGGTANTEAFF
NA	17	NA	TRBV5-1	TRBJ1-2	TGCGCCAGCAGCTTGGCCGTTTCAGCTCCTGGGCCGGATGGCTACACCTTC	CASSLAVSAPGPDGYTF